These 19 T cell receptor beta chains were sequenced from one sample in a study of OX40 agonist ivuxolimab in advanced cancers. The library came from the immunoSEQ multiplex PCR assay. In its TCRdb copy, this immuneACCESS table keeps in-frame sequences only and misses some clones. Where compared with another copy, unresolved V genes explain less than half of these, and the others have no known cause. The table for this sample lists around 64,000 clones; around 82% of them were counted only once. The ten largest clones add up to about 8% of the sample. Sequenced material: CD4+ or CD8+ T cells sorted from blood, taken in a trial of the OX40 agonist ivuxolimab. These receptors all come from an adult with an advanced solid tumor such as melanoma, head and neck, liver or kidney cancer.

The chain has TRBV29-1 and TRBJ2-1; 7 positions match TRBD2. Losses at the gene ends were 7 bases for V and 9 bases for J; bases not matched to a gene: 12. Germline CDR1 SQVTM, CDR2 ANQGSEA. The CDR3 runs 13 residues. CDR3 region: CSAGTMALGEQFF. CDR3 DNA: TGCAGCGCCGGGACTATGGCCTTAGGTGAGCAGTTCTTC.

In DNA, the CDR3 is TGCGCCAGCAGCTTGGTGAGGGAGGGAGATTCACCCCTCCACTTT. Translation: CASSLVREGDSPLHF. V and J are TRBV5-1 and TRBJ1-6; D is unclear. Looked up from germline, CDR1 is SGHRS and CDR2 is YFSETQ. The CDR3 has 15 residues. The V end was cut by 0 bases, the J end by 8 bases, with 12 bases between.

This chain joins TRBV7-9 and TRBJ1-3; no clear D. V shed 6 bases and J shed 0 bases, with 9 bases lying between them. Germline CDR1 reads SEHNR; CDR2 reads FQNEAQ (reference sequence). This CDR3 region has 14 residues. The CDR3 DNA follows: TGTGCCAGCAGACCTACCACCTCTGGAAACACCATATATTTT. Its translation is CASRPTTSGNTIYF. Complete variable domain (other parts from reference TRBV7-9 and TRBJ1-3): DTGVSQNPRHKITKRGQNVTFRCDPISEHNRLYWYRQTLGQGPEFLTYFQNEAQLEKSRLLSDRFSAERPKGSFSTLEIQRTEQGDSAMYLCASRPTTSGNTIYFGEGSWLTVV.

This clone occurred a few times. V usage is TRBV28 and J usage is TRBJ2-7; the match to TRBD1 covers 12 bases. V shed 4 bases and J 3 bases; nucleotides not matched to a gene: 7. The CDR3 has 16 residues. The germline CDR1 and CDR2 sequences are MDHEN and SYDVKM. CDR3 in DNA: TGTGCCAGCAGTTCTTTGGGACAGGGGGCCTTCTACGAGCAGTACTTC. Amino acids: CASSSLGQGAFYEQYF.

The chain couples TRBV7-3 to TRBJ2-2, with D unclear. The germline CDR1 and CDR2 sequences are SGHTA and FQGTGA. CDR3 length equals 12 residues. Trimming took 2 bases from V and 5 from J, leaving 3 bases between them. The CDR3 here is CASSLRTGELFF. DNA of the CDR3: TGTGCCAGCAGCTTACGGACCGGGGAGCTGTTTTTT. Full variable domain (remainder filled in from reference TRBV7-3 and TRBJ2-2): GAGVSQTPSNKVTEKGKYVELRCDPISGHTALYWYRQSLGQGPEFLIYFQGTGAADDSGLPNDRFFAVRPEGSVSTLKIQRTERGDSAVYLCASSLRTGELFFGEGSRLTVL.

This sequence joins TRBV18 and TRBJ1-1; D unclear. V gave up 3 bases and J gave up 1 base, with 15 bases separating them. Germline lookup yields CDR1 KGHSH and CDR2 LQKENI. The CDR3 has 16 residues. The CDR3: CASSPRAAFENTEAFF. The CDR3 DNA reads TGTGCCAGCTCACCTCGGGCCGCTTTCGAGAACACTGAAGCTTTCTTT.

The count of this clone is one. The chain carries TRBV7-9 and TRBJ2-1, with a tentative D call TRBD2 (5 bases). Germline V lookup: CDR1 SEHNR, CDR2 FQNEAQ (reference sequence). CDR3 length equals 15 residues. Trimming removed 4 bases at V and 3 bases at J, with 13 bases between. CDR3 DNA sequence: TGTGCCAGCAGCTCCGGGGTGTCTGACTACAATGAGCAGTTCTTC. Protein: CASSSGVSDYNEQFF.

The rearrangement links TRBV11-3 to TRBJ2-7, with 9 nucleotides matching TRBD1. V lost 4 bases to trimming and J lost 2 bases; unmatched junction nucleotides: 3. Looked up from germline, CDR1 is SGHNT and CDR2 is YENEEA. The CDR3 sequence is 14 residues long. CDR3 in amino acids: CASSWRTGAYEQYF. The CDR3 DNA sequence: TGTGCCAGCAGCTGGCGGACAGGGGCCTACGAGCAGTACTTC.

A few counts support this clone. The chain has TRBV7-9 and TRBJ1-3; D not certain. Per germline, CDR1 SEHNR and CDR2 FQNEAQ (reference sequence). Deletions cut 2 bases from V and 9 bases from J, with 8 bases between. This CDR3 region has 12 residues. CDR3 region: CASSLSGSTIYF. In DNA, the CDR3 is TGTGCCAGCAGCTTATCGGGGAGCACCATATATTTT.

CDR3 region: CASSLGGALGTEAFF. CDR3 DNA: TGTGCCAGCAGCCTGGGGGGGGCGCTTGGCACTGAAGCTTTCTTT. The rearrangement links TRBV25-1 to TRBJ1-1; the D gene is possibly TRBD1 (6 bases). The germline V gene encodes CDR1 MGHDK and CDR2 SYGVNS. Trimming stripped 6 bases from V and 4 bases from J, with 18 bases between. The CDR3 runs 15 residues.

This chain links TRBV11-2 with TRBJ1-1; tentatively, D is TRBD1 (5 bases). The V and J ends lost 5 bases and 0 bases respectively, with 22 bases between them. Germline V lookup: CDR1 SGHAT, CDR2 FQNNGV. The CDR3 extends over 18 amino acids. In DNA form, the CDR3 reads TGTGCCAGCAGCCCGTCTGGGACCCTGGTTTCGATGAACACTGAAGCTTTCTTT. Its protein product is CASSPSGTLVSMNTEAFF.

The CDR3 DNA reads TGCGCCAGCAGCCAACTTTGGAACTCTGGGGCCAACGTCCTGACTTTC. Its protein is CASSQLWNSGANVLTF. The rearrangement links TRBV4-1 to TRBJ2-6; D not resolved. CDR1 MGHRA and CDR2 YSYEKL come from the germline V gene. CDR3 size: 16 residues. Trimming cost V 2 bases and J 0 bases, with 8 bases left between them.

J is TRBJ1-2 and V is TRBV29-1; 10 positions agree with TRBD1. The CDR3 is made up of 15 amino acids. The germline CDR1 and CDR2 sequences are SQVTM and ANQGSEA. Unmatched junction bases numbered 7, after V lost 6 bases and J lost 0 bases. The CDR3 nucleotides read TGCAGCGTCCGGACAGGGGGGGTATCTAACTATGGCTACACCTTC. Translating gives CSVRTGGVSNYGYTF.

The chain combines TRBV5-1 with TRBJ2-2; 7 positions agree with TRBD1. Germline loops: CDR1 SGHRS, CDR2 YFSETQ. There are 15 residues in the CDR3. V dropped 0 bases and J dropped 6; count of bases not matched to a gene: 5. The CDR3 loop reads CASSLEGGLAGELFF. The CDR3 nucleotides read TGCGCCAGCAGCTTGGAAGGGGGCCTCGCCGGGGAGCTGTTTTTT.

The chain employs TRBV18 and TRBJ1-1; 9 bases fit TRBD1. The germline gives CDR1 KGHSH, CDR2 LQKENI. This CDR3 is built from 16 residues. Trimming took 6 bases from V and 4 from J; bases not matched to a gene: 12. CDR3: CASSLGQGVFGTEAFF. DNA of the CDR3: TGTGCCAGCTCCCTGGGACAGGGTGTTTTCGGCACTGAAGCTTTCTTT.

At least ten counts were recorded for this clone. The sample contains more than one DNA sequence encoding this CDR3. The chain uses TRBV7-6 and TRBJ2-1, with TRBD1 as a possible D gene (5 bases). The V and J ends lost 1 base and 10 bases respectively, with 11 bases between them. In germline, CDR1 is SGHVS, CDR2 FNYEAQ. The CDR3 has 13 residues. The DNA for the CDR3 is TGTGCCAGCAGCTTAGTAGGGGCCGGGGAGCAGTTCTTC. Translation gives CASSLVGAGEQFF.

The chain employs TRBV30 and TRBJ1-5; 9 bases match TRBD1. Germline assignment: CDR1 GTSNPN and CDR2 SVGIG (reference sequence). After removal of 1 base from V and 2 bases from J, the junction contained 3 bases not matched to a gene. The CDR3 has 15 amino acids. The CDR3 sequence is CAWSDGTGRNQPQHF. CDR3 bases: TGTGCCTGGAGTGACGGGACAGGGCGCAATCAGCCCCAGCATTTT.

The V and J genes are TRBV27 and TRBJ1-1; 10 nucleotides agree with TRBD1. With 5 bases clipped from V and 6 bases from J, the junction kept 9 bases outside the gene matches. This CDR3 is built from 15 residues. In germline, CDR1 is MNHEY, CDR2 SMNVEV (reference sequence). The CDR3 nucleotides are TGTGCCAGCAGTCTCTACGGACAGGGGGGGGCTGAAGCTTTCTTT. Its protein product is CASSLYGQGGAEAFF.

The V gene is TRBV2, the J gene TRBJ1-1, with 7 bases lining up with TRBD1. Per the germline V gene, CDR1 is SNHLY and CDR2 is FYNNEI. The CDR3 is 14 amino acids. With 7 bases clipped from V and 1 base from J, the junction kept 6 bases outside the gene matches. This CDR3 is CASTGTVGNTEAFF. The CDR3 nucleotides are TGTGCCAGCACCGGGACAGTCGGGAACACTGAAGCTTTCTTT.